The subject of this entry is one TCR beta chain. What it binds is unknown. Germline V gene lookup returns CDR1 MDHEN and CDR2 SYDVKM. This CDR3 has 12 amino acids. The trim removed 9 bases at V and 8 bases at J, leaving 5 bases unmatched. This sample stems from a study of cytomegalovirus exposure and HLA in healthy donors. General observations from the study: In a later analysis, several top co-occurrence clusters appeared linked to parvovirus B19, influenza, CMV and Epstein-Barr virus. Fewer N-insertions than the roughly 670-donor mean were reportedly shown by an Asian-associated ancestry cluster in a later analysis.

Amplification used 60 Vbeta primers and 13 Jbeta primers. Here immunoSEQ multiplex PCR was the method, and the copy in TCRdb shows in-frame clones only, minus some. Among some 120,000 clones listed, about four fifths were seen once. The receptor's source is a woman aged 18-29 years in good health and CMV-seropositive. The sequencing sample was made of PBMCs. The chain couples TRBV28 to TRBJ1-4; 8 bases line up with TRBD1. CDR3 protein: CASRTGLEKLFF. CDR3 DNA: TGTGCCAGTCGGACAGGGCTGGAAAAACTGTTTTTT.